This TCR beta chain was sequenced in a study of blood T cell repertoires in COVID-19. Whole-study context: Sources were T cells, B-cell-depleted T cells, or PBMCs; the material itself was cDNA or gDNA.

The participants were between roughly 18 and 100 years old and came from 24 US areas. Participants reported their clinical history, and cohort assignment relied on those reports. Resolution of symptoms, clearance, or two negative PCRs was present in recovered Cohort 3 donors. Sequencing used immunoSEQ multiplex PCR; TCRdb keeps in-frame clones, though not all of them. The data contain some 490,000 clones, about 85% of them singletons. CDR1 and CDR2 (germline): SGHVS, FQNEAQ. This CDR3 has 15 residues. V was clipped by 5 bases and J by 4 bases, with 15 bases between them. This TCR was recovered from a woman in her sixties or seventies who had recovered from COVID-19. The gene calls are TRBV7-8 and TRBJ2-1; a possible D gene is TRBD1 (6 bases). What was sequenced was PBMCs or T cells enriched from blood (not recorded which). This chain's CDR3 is CASSIQGPLYNEQFF. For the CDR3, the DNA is TGTGCCAGCAGCATTCAGGGGCCCTTATACAATGAGCAGTTCTTC.